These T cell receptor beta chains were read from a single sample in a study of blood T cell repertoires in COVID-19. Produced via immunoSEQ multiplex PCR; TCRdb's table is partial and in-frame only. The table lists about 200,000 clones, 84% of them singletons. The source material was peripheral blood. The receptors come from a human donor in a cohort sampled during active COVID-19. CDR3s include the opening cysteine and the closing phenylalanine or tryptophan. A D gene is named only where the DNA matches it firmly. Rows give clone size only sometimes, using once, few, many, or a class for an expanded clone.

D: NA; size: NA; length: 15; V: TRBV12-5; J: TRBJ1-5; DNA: TGTGCTAGTGGCCGTTGGGCGGGGTTTTACCAGCCCCAGCATTTT; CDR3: CASGRWAGFYQPQHF
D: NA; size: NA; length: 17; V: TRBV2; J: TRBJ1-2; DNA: TGTGCCAGCAGCGGACCCCTTATTCTGGGAGGTCTCTATGGCTACACCTTC; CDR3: CASSGPLILGGLYGYTF
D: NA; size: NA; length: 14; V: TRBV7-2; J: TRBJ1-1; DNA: TGTGCCAGCAGCTTAGTATCGCAGGACACTGAAGCTTTCTTT; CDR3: CASSLVSQDTEAFF
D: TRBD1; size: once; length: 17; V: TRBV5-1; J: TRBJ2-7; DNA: TGCGCCAGCAGCTTGGAGGTCACCGGACAGGACAATAACGAGCAGTACTTC; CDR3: CASSLEVTGQDNNEQYF
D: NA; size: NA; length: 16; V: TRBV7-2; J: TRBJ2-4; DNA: TGTGCCAGCAGCTCCGCAGAGGTCGCAGGGCTAAACATTCAGTACTTC; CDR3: CASSSAEVAGLNIQYF
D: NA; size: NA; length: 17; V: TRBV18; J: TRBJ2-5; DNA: TGTGCCAGCTCACCATCGGTCCGTGCGGGGTTCCAAGAGACCCAGTACTTC; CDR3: CASSPSVRAGFQETQYF
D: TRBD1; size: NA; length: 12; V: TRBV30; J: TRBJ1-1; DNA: TGTGCCTGTTCACCTCAGGGGGCAGGAGCTTTCTTT; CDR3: CACSPQGAGAFF
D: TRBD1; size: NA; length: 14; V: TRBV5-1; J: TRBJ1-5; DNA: TGCGCCAGCAGCCCGACGACAGGGAGTCAGCCCCAGCATTTT; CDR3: CASSPTTGSQPQHF
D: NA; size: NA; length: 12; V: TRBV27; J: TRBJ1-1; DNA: TGTGCCAGCAGTTTCAGGCAGGGAGAAGCTTTCTTT; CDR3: CASSFRQGEAFF
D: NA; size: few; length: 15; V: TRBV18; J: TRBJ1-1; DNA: TGTGCCAGCTCACCAGGGCAGTTAGGACATACGGAAGCTTTCTTT; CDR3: CASSPGQLGHTEAFF
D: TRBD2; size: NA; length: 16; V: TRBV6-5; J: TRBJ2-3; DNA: TGTGCCAGCAGTTACGGGGGGGGTATTCTCACAGATACGCAGTATTTT; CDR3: CASSYGGGILTDTQYF
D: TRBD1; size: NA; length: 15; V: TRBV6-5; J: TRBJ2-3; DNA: TGTGCCACCACAAGCTCTAACAGGGGTGGGGATACGCAGTATTTT; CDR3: CATTSSNRGGDTQYF
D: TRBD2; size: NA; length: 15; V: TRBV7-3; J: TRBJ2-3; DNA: TGTGCCAGCAGCATAGCGGGGGGGTTGTTGGATACGCAGTATTTT; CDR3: CASSIAGGLLDTQYF
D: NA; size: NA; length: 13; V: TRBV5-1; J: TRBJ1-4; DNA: TGCGCCAGCAGCCGCAGCAGGGATGAAAAACTGTTTTTT; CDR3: CASSRSRDEKLFF
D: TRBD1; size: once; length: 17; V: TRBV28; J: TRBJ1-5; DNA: TGTGCCAGCACCCTACCCCCCGACAGGGGTTCTAATCAGCCCCAGCATTTT; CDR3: CASTLPPDRGSNQPQHF